This T cell receptor beta chain is drawn from a study of identical twins. Study-wide results and caveats: Beta out-of-frame sequences displayed a weaker excess of sharing between twins.

Healthy Caucasians were all of the donors. TCRdb re-called the 5' RACE reads with MiXCR, one entry per CDR3 protein. Of a few hundred thousand distinct CDR3 sequences listed, approximately 16% were seen once; the top ten hold nearly 0.45%. In regard to this clonotype: Its antigen remains unidentified.

CDR1 SQVTM and CDR2 ANQGSEA come from the germline V gene. This CDR3 region has 14 residues. Trimming pared 7 bases from V and 1 base from J, leaving 16 bases between. In addition, the sample was reused for a study of yellow fever vaccine responses in identical twins.

The receptor was derived from a woman under 30 in good health. Material for sequencing was CD4+ T cells sorted from blood. The chain has TRBV29-1 and TRBJ2-5, with D perhaps matching TRBD1 (5 bases). For the CDR3, the DNA is TGCAGCGCCTCGCAGGGTTGGGCCCAAGAGACCCAGTACTTC. This sequence encodes CSASQGWAQETQYF.